The rows below give T cell receptor beta chains drawn from one sample of a study of blood T cells in healthy people across ages. From the 5' RACE reads, TCRdb called clonotypes with MiXCR, one entry per CDR3 protein. In the table there are approximately 290,000 distinct CDR3 sequences, 25% to 30% of which are singletons. The sample was blood. The receptors here all came from a woman in her 70s in good health. CDR3s include the opening cysteine and the closing phenylalanine or tryptophan. The D gene is left open where the match is weak. Part of the rows lack a size; the others show once, few, many or a class for expanded clones.

j_call: TRBJ2-5; clone_size: many; d_call: -; v_call: TRBV5-1; cdr3_nt: TGCGCCAGCAGCTTGGCCGCAACAGTGGAGACCCAGTACTTC; cdr3_aa: CASSLAATVETQYF
j_call: TRBJ1-3; clone_size: few; d_call: TRBD1; v_call: TRBV7-2; cdr3_nt: TGTGCCAGCAGCCCGGGACAGGGTGGAAACACCATATATTTT; cdr3_aa: CASSPGQGGNTIYF
j_call: TRBJ2-4; clone_size: -; d_call: -; v_call: TRBV28; cdr3_nt: TGTGCCAGCAAGGTGGGAGGCACCAAAAACATTCAGTACTTC; cdr3_aa: CASKVGGTKNIQYF
j_call: TRBJ2-1; clone_size: -; d_call: TRBD2; v_call: TRBV9; cdr3_nt: TGTGCCAGCAGCGTAGAAGTAGCGGGAAGGCGGAATGAGCAGTTCTTC; cdr3_aa: CASSVEVAGRRNEQFF
j_call: TRBJ2-5; clone_size: few; d_call: -; v_call: TRBV5-1; cdr3_nt: TGCGCCAGCAGCTTGTTTGGGACCCCCTCCCAGTACTTC; cdr3_aa: CASSLFGTPSQYF
j_call: TRBJ2-4; clone_size: many; d_call: -; v_call: TRBV28; cdr3_nt: TGTGCCAGCAGCTCCCAGGGCGGCTTCAAAAACATTCAGTACTTC; cdr3_aa: CASSSQGGFKNIQYF
j_call: TRBJ2-5; clone_size: few; d_call: -; v_call: TRBV5-6; cdr3_nt: TGTGCCAGCAGCAAACCACCAGGGTCGGGGGAGACCCAGTACTTC; cdr3_aa: CASSKPPGSGETQYF
j_call: TRBJ2-1; clone_size: -; d_call: TRBD2; v_call: TRBV7-9; cdr3_nt: TGTGCCAGCAGCTATTTACTAGCGGGAGCTTCAGAGCAGTTCTTC; cdr3_aa: CASSYLLAGASEQFF
j_call: TRBJ2-7; clone_size: -; d_call: TRBD2; v_call: TRBV7-2; cdr3_nt: TGTGCCAGCAGCTTGGGACTAGCGGGAGCCGGTTACGAGCAGTACTTC; cdr3_aa: CASSLGLAGAGYEQYF
j_call: TRBJ2-5; clone_size: -; d_call: -; v_call: TRBV20-1; cdr3_nt: TGCAGTGCTAGGCGGGGTCGGGGTGCTGGAGAGACCCAGTACTTC; cdr3_aa: CSARRGRGAGETQYF
j_call: TRBJ1-5; clone_size: -; d_call: -; v_call: TRBV7-9; cdr3_nt: TGTGCCAGCAGCCATACAGGGCCGACGGGACAGCCCCAGCATTTT; cdr3_aa: CASSHTGPTGQPQHF
j_call: TRBJ2-5; clone_size: -; d_call: TRBD2; v_call: TRBV6-5; cdr3_nt: TGTGCCAGCAGTTACTCCGGGGCGGGAGTAATAGAGACCCAGTACTTC; cdr3_aa: CASSYSGAGVIETQYF
j_call: TRBJ1-4; clone_size: few; d_call: TRBD1; v_call: TRBV4-1; cdr3_nt: TGCGCCAGCAGCCAAACCCGGACAGGGATTGAAAAACCGTTTTTT; cdr3_aa: CASSQTRTGIEKPFF